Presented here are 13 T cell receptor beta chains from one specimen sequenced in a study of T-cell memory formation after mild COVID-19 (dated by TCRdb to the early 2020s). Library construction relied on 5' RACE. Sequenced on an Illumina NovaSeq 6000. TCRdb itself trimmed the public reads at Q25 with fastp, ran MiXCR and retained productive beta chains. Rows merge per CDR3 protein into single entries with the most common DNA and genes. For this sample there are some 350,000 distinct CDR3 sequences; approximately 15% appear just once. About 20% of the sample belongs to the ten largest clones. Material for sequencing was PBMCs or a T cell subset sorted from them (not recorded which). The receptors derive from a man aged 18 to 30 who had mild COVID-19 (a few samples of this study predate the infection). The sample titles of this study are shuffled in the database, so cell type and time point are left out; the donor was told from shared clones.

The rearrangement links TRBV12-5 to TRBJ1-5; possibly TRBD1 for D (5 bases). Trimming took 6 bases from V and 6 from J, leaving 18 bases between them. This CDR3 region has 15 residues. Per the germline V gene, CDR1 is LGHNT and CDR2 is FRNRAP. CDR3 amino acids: CASGPGGSRIQPQHF. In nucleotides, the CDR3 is TGTGCTAGTGGACCCGGGGGGTCACGTATTCAGCCCCAGCATTTT. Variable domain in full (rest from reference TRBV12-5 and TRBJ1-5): DARVTQTPRHKVTEMGQEVTMRCQPILGHNTVFWYRQTMMQGLELLAYFRNRAPLDDSGMPKDRFSAEMPDATLATLKIQPSEPRDSAVYFCASGPGGSRIQPQHFGDGTRLSIL.

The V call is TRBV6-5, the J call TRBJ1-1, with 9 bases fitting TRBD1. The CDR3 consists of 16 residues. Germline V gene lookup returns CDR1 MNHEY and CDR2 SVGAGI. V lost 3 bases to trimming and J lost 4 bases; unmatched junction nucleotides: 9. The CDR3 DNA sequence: TGTGCCAGCAGTTATCCGACAGGGGGTATAGGCACTGAAGCTTTCTTT. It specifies CASSYPTGGIGTEAFF.

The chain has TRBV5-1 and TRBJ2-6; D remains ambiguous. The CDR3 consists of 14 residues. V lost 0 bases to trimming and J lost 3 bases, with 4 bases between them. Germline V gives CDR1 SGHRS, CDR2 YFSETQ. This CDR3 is CASSLDRGANVLTF. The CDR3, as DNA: TGCGCCAGCAGCTTGGACCGTGGGGCCAACGTCCTGACTTTC.

The DNA of the CDR3 is TGTGCCAGCAGGAGAGGGGGGCCCTACAATGAGCAGTTCTTC. Its translation: CASRRGGPYNEQFF. The V gene is TRBV7-2, the J gene TRBJ2-1; possibly TRBD1 or TRBD2 for D (6 bases each). The CDR3 runs to 14 residues. Germline CDR1 and CDR2: SGHTA and FQGNSA. The germline V and J ends were trimmed by 6 bases and 2 bases, with 11 bases remaining between them.

CDR3 DNA sequence: TGTGCCAGCAGTTTGTCGGGACTCTACACCGGGGAGCTGTTTTTT. It specifies CASSLSGLYTGELFF. The V call is TRBV12-3 or TRBV12-4, the J call TRBJ2-2; perhaps TRBD2 as D (6 bases). The ends were cut back, 3 bases at V and 3 bases at J, with 11 bases in the middle. The CDR3 length is 15 residues.

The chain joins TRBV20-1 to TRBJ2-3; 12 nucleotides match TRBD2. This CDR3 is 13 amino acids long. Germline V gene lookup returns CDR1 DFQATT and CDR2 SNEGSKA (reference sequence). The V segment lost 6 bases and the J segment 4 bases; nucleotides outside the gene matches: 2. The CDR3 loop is CSAPSGGADTQYF. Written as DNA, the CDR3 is TGCAGTGCCCCTAGCGGGGGGGCAGATACGCAGTATTTT.

CDR3 nucleotide sequence: TGTGCCAGCAGCTACGGACAGGGCGCAGATACGCAGTATTTT. Its protein product is CASSYGQGADTQYF. The gene calls are TRBV11-2 and TRBJ2-3, with 8 bases that match TRBD1. The V segment lost 4 bases and the J segment 4 bases; nucleotides outside the gene matches: 4. Germline-derived CDR1 and CDR2 are SGHAT and FQNNGV. The length of the CDR3 is 14 residues. The entire variable domain, with the rest obtained from reference TRBV11-2 and TRBJ2-3, is as follows: EAGVAQSPRYKIIEKRQSVAFWCNPISGHATLYWYQQILGQGPKLLIQFQNNGVVDDSQLPKDRFSAERLKGVDSTLKIQPAKLEDSAVYLCASSYGQGADTQYFGPGTRLTVL.

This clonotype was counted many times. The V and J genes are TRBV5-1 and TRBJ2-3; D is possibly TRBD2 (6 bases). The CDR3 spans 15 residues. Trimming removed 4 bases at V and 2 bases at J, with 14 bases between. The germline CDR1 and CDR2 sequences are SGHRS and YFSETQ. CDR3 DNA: TGCGCCAGCAGCCCGGGACGGGGGAACACAGATACGCAGTATTTT. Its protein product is CASSPGRGNTDTQYF. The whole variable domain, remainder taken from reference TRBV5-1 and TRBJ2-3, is KAGVTQTPRYLIKTRGQQVTLSCSPISGHRSVSWYQQTPGQGLQFLFEYFSETQRNKGNFPGRFSGRQFSNSRSEMNVSTLELGDSALYLCASSPGRGNTDTQYFGPGTRLTVL.

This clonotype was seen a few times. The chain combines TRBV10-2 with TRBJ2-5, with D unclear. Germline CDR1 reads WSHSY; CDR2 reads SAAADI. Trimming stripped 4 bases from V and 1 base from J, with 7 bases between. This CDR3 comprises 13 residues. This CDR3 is CASSAQAQETQYF. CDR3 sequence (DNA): TGCGCCAGCAGTGCTCAGGCCCAAGAGACCCAGTACTTC.

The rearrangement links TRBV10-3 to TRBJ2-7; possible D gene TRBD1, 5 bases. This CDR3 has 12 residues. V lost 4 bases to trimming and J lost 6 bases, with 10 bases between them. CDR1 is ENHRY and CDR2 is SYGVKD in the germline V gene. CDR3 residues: CAISAGNGEQYV. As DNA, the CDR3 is TGTGCCATCAGTGCAGGGAATGGCGAGCAGTACGTC.

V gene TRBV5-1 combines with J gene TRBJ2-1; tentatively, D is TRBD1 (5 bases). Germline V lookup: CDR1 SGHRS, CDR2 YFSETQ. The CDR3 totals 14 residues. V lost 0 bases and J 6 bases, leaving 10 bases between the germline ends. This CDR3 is CASSLEGLGNEQFF. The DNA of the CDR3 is TGCGCCAGCAGCTTGGAGGGGTTAGGCAATGAGCAGTTCTTC.

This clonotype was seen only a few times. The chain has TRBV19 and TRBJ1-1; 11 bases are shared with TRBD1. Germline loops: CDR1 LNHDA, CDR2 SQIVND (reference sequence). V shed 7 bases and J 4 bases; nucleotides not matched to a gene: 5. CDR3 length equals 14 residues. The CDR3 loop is CASTPGTGGTEAFF. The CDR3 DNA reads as TGTGCCAGTACCCCCGGGACAGGGGGCACTGAAGCTTTCTTT. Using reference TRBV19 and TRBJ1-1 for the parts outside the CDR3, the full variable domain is DGGITQSPKYLFRKEGQNVTLSCEQNLNHDAMYWYRQDPGQGLRLIYYSQIVNDFQKGDIAEGYSVSREKKESFPLTVTSAQKNPTAFYLCASTPGTGGTEAFFGQGTRLTVV.

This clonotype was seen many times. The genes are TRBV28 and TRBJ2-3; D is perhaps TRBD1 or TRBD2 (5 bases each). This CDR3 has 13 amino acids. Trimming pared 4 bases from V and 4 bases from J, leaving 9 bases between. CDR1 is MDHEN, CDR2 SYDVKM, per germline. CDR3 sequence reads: CASSSQGPDTQYF. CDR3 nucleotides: TGTGCCAGCAGTTCGCAGGGACCAGATACGCAGTATTTT.